Listed below are T cell receptor beta chains from one sample, sequenced in a study of blood T cell repertoires in COVID-19. Sequenced by immunoSEQ multiplex PCR; TCRdb stores in-frame clones only, minus some. The sample has 50,000 or so clones; roughly 90% are singletons. Input material: peripheral blood. These receptors all come from a human donor with active COVID-19. The donor label of this sample is uncertain. CDR3s include the opening cysteine and the closing phenylalanine or tryptophan. Fields, in order: J gene, D gene, V gene, clone size, CDR3 DNA, CDR3 protein. D genes are given only for firm matches. For some rows the clone size is stated as once, few or many, or as a class when expanded; others skip it.

TRBJ2-2	.	TRBV30	.	TGTGCCTGGAAACCCTCCCGGACAGCGAACACCGGGGAGCTGTTTTTT	CAWKPSRTANTGELFF
TRBJ1-2	.	TRBV7-9	.	TGTGCCAGCAGCTTAGTCGGGAGGGGTCGGGGATCGTATGGCTACACCTTC	CASSLVGRGRGSYGYTF
TRBJ1-1	.	TRBV7-3	.	TGTGCCAGCAGCCCCCGGGGGGAGAACACTGAAGCTTTCTTT	CASSPRGENTEAFF
TRBJ2-7	TRBD1	TRBV6-5	.	TGTGCCAGCACCCGACAGGGGACCTACGAGCAGTACTTC	CASTRQGTYEQYF
TRBJ2-7	.	TRBV7-6	.	TGTGCCAGCAGCCCCGTTCAGGCACAGGGCTCCTACGAGCAGTACTTC	CASSPVQAQGSYEQYF
TRBJ2-1	.	TRBV27	.	TGTGCCACCTCAGACAGCTACAATGAGCAGTTCTTC	CATSDSYNEQFF
TRBJ2-2	TRBD2	TRBV10-2	.	TGCGCCAGCAGCTGGACTAGCGGGGGGTCGAACACCGGGGAGCTGTTTTTT	CASSWTSGGSNTGELFF
TRBJ2-7	TRBD1	TRBV11-2	.	TGTGCCAGCAGCCCGGGACAGCTCTACGAGCAGTACTTC	CASSPGQLYEQYF
TRBJ2-7	.	TRBV29-1	.	TGCAGCGCTCGGCCTGGAGTGGGCGAGCAGTACTTC	CSARPGVGEQYF
TRBJ1-4	.	TRBV6-1	.	TGTGCCAGCAGTGAAGCCCGGGGGAACAGGCCCTTAGAGGGGTTTTTT	CASSEARGNRPLEGFF
TRBJ1-2	.	TRBV25-1	.	TGTGCCAGCAGTGAAGCAGGGGACTATGGCTACACCTTC	CASSEAGDYGYTF
TRBJ2-1	.	TRBV9	.	TGTGCCAGCAGCCCGAGCCGTCATGAGCAGTTCTTC	CASSPSRHEQFF
TRBJ1-6	TRBD1	TRBV6-2/TRBV6-3	.	TGTGCCAGCAGCAGGGGGCCTAATTCACCCCTCCACTTT	CASSRGPNSPLHF
TRBJ1-1	.	TRBV12-3/TRBV12-4	once	TGTGCCAGCACCCCGGGGGGAGTTGAAGCTTTCTTT	CASTPGGVEAFF
TRBJ2-5	TRBD2	TRBV7-6	.	TGTGCCAGCAGCTCCGTTGGAGCGGGGGAAGAGACCCAGTACTTC	CASSSVGAGEETQYF
TRBJ1-6	.	TRBV5-1	.	TGCGCCAGCAGCTTGGGACTTCCGTACTATAATTCACCCCTCCACTTT	CASSLGLPYYNSPLHF
TRBJ2-7	TRBD2	TRBV29-1	once	TGCAGCGTTGAAGGGATTAGCGGGAGGGCTCCAGGCGAGCAGTACTTC	CSVEGISGRAPGEQYF
TRBJ2-5	.	TRBV18	.	TGTGCCAGCTCACCAGGGCAGGGACAAGAGACCCAGTACTTC	CASSPGQGQETQYF
TRBJ1-2	TRBD1	TRBV2	.	TGTGCCAGCAACCTACAGGGGGGCGGCTATGGCTACACCTTC	CASNLQGGGYGYTF
TRBJ1-1	TRBD1	TRBV7-8	.	TGTGCCAGCAGCCCCGGGACAGGGAGAACTGAAGCTTTCTTT	CASSPGTGRTEAFF
TRBJ2-7	TRBD1	TRBV10-1	.	TGCGCCAGCAGAGTGGACAGGGGCCCCTACGAGCAGTACTTC	CASRVDRGPYEQYF
TRBJ1-2	.	TRBV6-2/TRBV6-3	.	TGTGCCAGCAGTTACTTTAAGGGAGGCGATGGCTACACCTTC	CASSYFKGGDGYTF
TRBJ2-1	TRBD2	TRBV6-4	.	TGTGCCAGCAGTGTATCCGCGGGAGCGATCGATGAGCAGTTCTTC	CASSVSAGAIDEQFF
TRBJ2-1	TRBD2	TRBV18	.	TGTGCCAGCTCACCACTTGCGGGAGAGGGGAATGAGCAGTTCTTC	CASSPLAGEGNEQFF
TRBJ2-5	.	TRBV6-1	.	TGTGCCAGCAGTGAAGCTCCCCTATCGGAAGAGACCCAGTACTTC	CASSEAPLSEETQYF
TRBJ1-1	TRBD1	TRBV7-9	once	TGTGCCAGCAGCGCTAGGGACAGGGGAAACACTGAAGCTTTCTTT	CASSARDRGNTEAFF
TRBJ1-1	.	TRBV19	.	TGTGCCAGTAGTAACCCGCGAACTGAAGCTTTCTTT	CASSNPRTEAFF
TRBJ1-1	TRBD1	TRBV18	.	TGTGCCAGCTCCCCGGGACAGGGGGCGGTTACTGAAGCTTTCTTT	CASSPGQGAVTEAFF
TRBJ2-2	TRBD2	TRBV7-2	.	TGTGCCAGCAGCTTCGCGGCGAGCGGGAGTACCGGGGAGCTGTTTTTT	CASSFAASGSTGELFF
TRBJ1-5	.	TRBV19	.	TGTGCCAGTAGTATACGCCAGAGCAATCAGCCCCAGCATTTT	CASSIRQSNQPQHF
TRBJ2-2	.	TRBV18	.	TGTGCCAGCTCCGACCAGAGTAGAGGGACCGGGGAGCTGTTTTTT	CASSDQSRGTGELFF
TRBJ2-7	.	TRBV6-5	.	TGTGCCAGCAGTTACTCATACGACGGGTACGAGCAGTACTTC	CASSYSYDGYEQYF
TRBJ1-3	.	TRBV5-1	.	TGCGCCAGCAGTCGGGACACCCTGGGATCTGGAAACACCATATATTTT	CASSRDTLGSGNTIYF
TRBJ2-1	TRBD1	TRBV9	.	TGTGCCAGCAGCGTAGCTACAGGGGATTCCTACAATGAGCAGTTCTTC	CASSVATGDSYNEQFF
TRBJ1-4	TRBD1	TRBV2	.	TGTGCCAGCCTTAGGGGGCGGAATGAAAAACTGTTTTTT	CASLRGRNEKLFF